This is a list of T cell receptor beta chains from one sample in a study of PD-1 blockade in classical Hodgkin lymphoma. This table comes from immunoSEQ multiplex PCR, and its TCRdb copy is limited to in-frame clones, with some not included. The table includes 60,000 to 75,000 clones, roughly 90% detected once. The material was peripheral blood mononuclear cells (PBMCs), obtained at baseline. The receptors come from a human donor with classical Hodgkin lymphoma. CDR3s include the opening cysteine and the closing phenylalanine or tryptophan. The D gene is left open where the match is weak. Only part of the rows carry a size: once, few, many, or a class if the clone is expanded.

size,D,V,J,DNA,CDR3
.,.,TRBV5-1,TRBJ2-5,TGCGCCAGCAGCTTGTTATCAGGGAAGGAGACCCAGTACTTC,CASSLLSGKETQYF
.,TRBD2,TRBV19,TRBJ2-3,TGTGCCAGTAGTATCCATCCCGGGACTAGCGGGAAGGCAGATACGCAGTATTTT,CASSIHPGTSGKADTQYF
.,TRBD2,TRBV27,TRBJ2-7,TGTGCCAGCAGTTTAATAGCGGGAGGGGGGTACGAGCAGTACTTC,CASSLIAGGGYEQYF
.,TRBD2,TRBV7-3,TRBJ2-1,TGTGCCAGCAGCTTAACCAGTGCGGGGGTATACAATGAGCAGTTCTTC,CASSLTSAGVYNEQFF
once,.,TRBV10-3,TRBJ1-2,TGTGCCATCAGTGACGCAGGGGTTGGCTACACCTTC,CAISDAGVGYTF
few,.,TRBV10-1,TRBJ2-7,TGCGCCAGCAGTTCGACACGAACAGGCGAGCAGTACTTC,CASSSTRTGEQYF
.,.,TRBV28,TRBJ1-5,TGTGCCAGCAGTTGGGGGGGAAATGGCAATCAGCCCCAGCATTTT,CASSWGGNGNQPQHF
.,.,TRBV19,TRBJ2-1,TGTGCCAGTAGTATAGGGTGGGCTGAGCAGTTCTTC,CASSIGWAEQFF
.,.,TRBV5-6,TRBJ2-3,TGTGCCAGCAGCGCAGGGAGGTGGGCAGATACGCAGTATTTT,CASSAGRWADTQYF
.,.,TRBV4-1,TRBJ1-5,TGCGCCAGCAGCAAGTATCAGCGGGGGGAACCCCAGCATTTT,CASSKYQRGEPQHF
.,.,TRBV4-1,TRBJ1-4,TGCGCCAGCAGCCACCAGGGAATGGCGGCTAATGAAAAACTGTTTTTT,CASSHQGMAANEKLFF
.,TRBD1,TRBV30,TRBJ2-2,TGTGCCTGGCCGGGACAGGGGAACACCGGGGAGCTGTTTTTT,CAWPGQGNTGELFF
.,.,TRBV9,TRBJ2-5,TGTGCCAGCAGCGTAGGTTTCGACAGCACCATAGGGGAGACCCAGTACTTC,CASSVGFDSTIGETQYF
.,.,TRBV14,TRBJ2-1,TGTCCAGAGCAAGATTTAGGGCAGTTCTTC,CPEQDLGQFF
.,.,TRBV28,TRBJ1-1,TGTGCCAGCAGTTTAGGGACTCTAGTAGGGGCTGAAGCTTTCTTT,CASSLGTLVGAEAFF
.,TRBD2,TRBV4-1,TRBJ2-5,TGCGCCAGCAGCCTTAGCGGGGGGACCCAAGAGACCCAGTACTTC,CASSLSGGTQETQYF
.,TRBD2,TRBV5-1,TRBJ2-7,TGCGCCAGCAGTTATCACGGACTAGCGGGGGAGGCCTACGAGCAGTACTTC,CASSYHGLAGEAYEQYF
once,.,TRBV19,TRBJ1-5,TGTGCCAGTAGTATCTTTGGTAACAGCAATCAGCCCCAGCATTTT,CASSIFGNSNQPQHF
.,TRBD2,TRBV5-1,TRBJ2-7,TGCGCCAGCAGCTTGGGCTCGAGCGGGAGTTACGAGCAGTACTTC,CASSLGSSGSYEQYF
.,.,TRBV25-1,TRBJ1-1,TGTGCCAGCAGTGAATCGTTGCATTTAACTGAAGCTTTCTTT,CASSESLHLTEAFF
.,TRBD2,TRBV23-1,TRBJ2-3,TGCGCCAGCACCCCGTGCCTAGCGGGATTACCAGATACGCAGTATTTT,CASTPCLAGLPDTQYF
.,TRBD1,TRBV5-1,TRBJ2-5,TGCGCCAGCAGCTCCTGGGACAGGGCAGAGACCCAGTACTTC,CASSSWDRAETQYF